This entry is about one T cell receptor beta chain. Its antigen is as yet unknown. The data stem from a study of T cells expressing NK-cell markers. Study in general: Among eight sequenced donors, seven carried HCMV seropositivity while one was seronegative. Study observations and caveats: Several donors showed these clonotypes also leading the CD3+CD56-NKG2C+ fraction.

The CDR3 runs 15 residues. Germline CDR1 reads SNHLY; CDR2 reads FYNNEI. Using the 5' RACE reads, TCRdb records one entry per CDR3 protein without DNA. The listing records roughly 420,000 distinct CDR3 sequences. The sequence derives from a woman aged 18-70 years in good health. The chain employs TRBV2 and TRBJ1-4; TCRdb designates TRBD1, a call that cannot be tested without DNA. The sequenced sample consisted of blood T cells: a sorted CD56 or NKG2C T cell subset, CD4+ or CD8+ T cells, or bulk PBMC T cells (not recorded which). CDR3 protein: CASSPGVATNEKLFF.